Each of the 19 T cell receptor beta chains below was sequenced from the same sample in a study of glioma-infiltrating T cells after dendritic cell vaccination. Documented time point: after dendritic cell vaccination, including at tumor progression/relapse. Here immunoSEQ multiplex PCR was the method, and the copy in TCRdb shows in-frame clones only, minus some. The table has 99,000 or so clones, roughly 80% seen once. The sample in question was blood, obtained after dendritic cell vaccination. All receptors derive from a human donor with glioblastoma.

CDR3: CAISGEYEQYF. The CDR3 DNA reads TGTGCCATCAGTGGAGAATACGAGCAGTACTTC. The rearrangement joins TRBV10-3 to TRBJ2-7; D unresolved. Looked up from germline, CDR1 is ENHRY and CDR2 is SYGVKD. V was trimmed by 4 bases and J by 4 bases, leaving 5 bases between them. CDR3 size: 11 residues.

The chain links TRBV27 to TRBJ2-2, with TRBD2 identical over 14 bases. J gave up 6 bases and V 6 bases, and 3 bases lay outside the gene matches. CDR3 length: 15 amino acids. The germline V gene encodes CDR1 MNHEY and CDR2 SMNVEV (reference sequence). CDR3 DNA: TGTGCCAGCAGACGGGGACTAGCGGGGGCCGGGGAGCTGTTTTTT. It encodes CASRRGLAGAGELFF.

The gene calls are TRBV6-5 and TRBJ2-7; tentatively, D is TRBD2 (6 bases). Between the trimmed V and J ends, which lost 2 bases and 5 bases, there was a span of 13 bases. The germline V gene has CDR1 MNHEY and CDR2 SVGAGI. CDR3 length: 14 residues. CDR3 region: CASSYGGTKDEQYF. CDR3 nucleotide sequence: TGTGCCAGCAGTTACGGAGGGACCAAGGACGAGCAGTACTTC.

This clone showed up just once. The rearrangement links TRBV28 to TRBJ1-6; the match to TRBD1 covers 8 bases. V was pared by 4 bases and J by 12 bases, with 8 bases of the junction left unmatched. The CDR3 spans 14 residues. Looked up from germline, CDR1 is MDHEN and CDR2 is SYDVKM. The CDR3 coding sequence is TGTGCCAGCAGTTCGGGACAGGTCACTCTACCCCTCCACTTT. Translation: CASSSGQVTLPLHF.

The sample holds a few counts of this clone. The chain links TRBV5-4 to TRBJ2-7; 7 bases are shared with TRBD1. V trimming: 0 bases; J trimming: 3 bases; junction bases outside the gene matches: 6. The V gene's germline CDR1 is SGHNT and CDR2 YYREEE (reference sequence). This CDR3 comprises 15 residues. CDR3 in DNA: TGTGCCAGCAGCTTGGGGACAGGTGGCCACTACGAGCAGTACTTC. This sequence encodes CASSLGTGGHYEQYF.

This clone was recorded a few times. The rearrangement links TRBV4-1 to TRBJ2-5, with D perhaps matching TRBD1 (5 bases). Trimming took 1 base from V and 5 from J, leaving 14 bases between them. The germline CDR1 and CDR2 sequences are MGHRA and YSYEKL. The CDR3 extends over 15 amino acids. The CDR3, as DNA: TGCGCCAGCAGCCAAGGGATTGGGGCCCACGAGACCCAGTACTTC. Protein: CASSQGIGAHETQYF.

The V and J genes are TRBV9 and TRBJ2-3, with D possibly being TRBD2 (6 bases). Germline lookup yields CDR1 SGDLS and CDR2 YYNGEE. The ends were cut back, 0 bases at V and 2 bases at J, with 10 bases in the middle. The CDR3 loop spans 15 amino acids. CDR3 DNA sequence: TGTGCCAGCAGCGTAGGCGGGGCCTTCACAGATACGCAGTATTTT. Translation: CASSVGGAFTDTQYF.

The V call is TRBV19, the J call TRBJ1-3; D gene unclear. Germline lookup yields CDR1 LNHDA and CDR2 SQIVND (reference sequence). This CDR3 comprises 13 residues. The V end lost 8 bases, the J end lost 8 bases, and 16 bases lay between the germline ends. This chain's CDR3 is CASSDTAKDTIYF. The CDR3, as DNA: TGTGCCAGTTCAGATACAGCAAAAGACACCATATATTTT. The variable domain in full, with the rest retrieved from reference TRBV19 and TRBJ1-3, is DGGITQSPKYLFRKEGQNVTLSCEQNLNHDAMYWYRQDPGQGLRLIYYSQIVNDFQKGDIAEGYSVSREKKESFPLTVTSAQKNPTAFYLCASSDTAKDTIYFGEGSWLTVV.

In nucleotides, the CDR3 is TGCGCCAGCAGCTTGGATATGGGGCGCACTGAAGCTTTCTTT. Protein: CASSLDMGRTEAFF. The chain joins TRBV5-1 to TRBJ1-1; possible D gene TRBD1, 5 bases. Deletions cut 0 bases from V and 4 bases from J, with 10 bases between. The CDR3 has 14 amino acids. Germline lookup yields CDR1 SGHRS and CDR2 YFSETQ.

The CDR3 DNA reads TGTGCCAGCCGGGAATATGAATCGAACACCATATATTTT. Protein product: CASREYESNTIYF. The chain uses TRBV6-1 and TRBJ1-3, with D unclear. CDR1 is MNHNS and CDR2 is SASEGT in the germline V gene. The V end was cut by 8 bases, the J end by 7 bases, with 15 bases between. The CDR3 has 13 amino acids.

This chain uses TRBV27 with TRBJ2-1; TRBD2 matches at 12 bases. This CDR3 contains 19 residues. CDR1 is MNHEY, CDR2 SMNVEV, per germline (reference sequence). The junction had 18 bases not matched to a gene; V was cut back by 6 bases and J by 6 bases. DNA of the CDR3: TGTGCCAGCAGACGACCGGGACTAGCGGGTAGTAGGAAGGTCAATGAGCAGTTCTTC. It translates to CASRRPGLAGSRKVNEQFF.

The V and J genes are TRBV28 and TRBJ2-7; weak D call: TRBD2 (7 bases). This CDR3 spans 14 amino acids. Deletions cut 4 bases from V and 4 bases from J, with 14 bases between. CDR1 is MDHEN and CDR2 is SYDVKM in the germline V gene. The CDR3 here is CASSSGGAGYEQYF. Written as DNA, the CDR3 is TGTGCCAGCAGTTCGGGGGGCGCGGGTTACGAGCAGTACTTC.

The chain combines TRBV5-1 with TRBJ1-2, with 7 bases that match TRBD1. Per germline, CDR1 SGHRS and CDR2 YFSETQ. V was clipped by 4 bases and J by 6 bases; unmatched bases: 6. The CDR3 consists of 13 residues. The CDR3 DNA sequence: TGCGCCAGCAGCCCGACAGGGTCAAATGGCTACACCTTC. Translating gives CASSPTGSNGYTF.

This chain joins TRBV5-6 and TRBJ2-7; D is unclear. The CDR3 has 14 residues. V gave up 5 bases and J gave up 2 bases, with 14 bases separating them. Germline assignment: CDR1 SGHDT and CDR2 YYEEEE. The CDR3 DNA reads TGTGCCAGCAGTCTCCCAGGAATTCCCTACGAGCAGTACTTC. The encoded protein is CASSLPGIPYEQYF.

DNA for the CDR3: TGCGCCAGCAGCCTTCTAGCGGGGGACAATGAGCAGTTCTTC. It codes for CASSLLAGDNEQFF. This chain links TRBV10-1 with TRBJ2-1; 10 bases line up with TRBD2. The V gene's germline CDR1 is WNHNN and CDR2 SYGVQD (reference sequence). CDR3 size: 14 residues. Trimming cost V 6 bases and J 5 bases; bases outside gene matches: 4.

This clone has only one observation. The junction does not match germline at one end; this may be a read error. At the DNA level, this CDR3 is encoded by other sequences in the same sample as well. V gene TRBV27 combines with J gene TRBJ1-5; D is uncertain. Germline values: CDR1 MNHEY, CDR2 SMNVEV (reference sequence). The CDR3 sequence is 16 residues long. CDR3 in amino acids: CASSLRSGYSNQPQHF. The CDR3 DNA reads TGCGCCAGCAGTTTACGATCAGGATATAGCAATCAGCCCCAGCATTTT.

This CDR3 is CSVQTNPNYGYTF. DNA for the CDR3: TGCAGCGTCCAGACAAATCCTAACTATGGCTACACCTTC. The chain employs TRBV29-1 and TRBJ1-2, with D uncertain. Germline CDR1 SQVTM, CDR2 ANQGSEA. The length of the CDR3 is 13 residues. V shed 6 bases and J shed 0 bases, with 11 bases lying between them.

Only one count was recorded for this clone. V usage is TRBV7-2 and J usage is TRBJ1-1; 10 bases align to TRBD1. The CDR3 length is 15 residues. The V and J ends lost 5 bases and 5 bases, in that order; junction bases with no gene match: 8. Germline loops: CDR1 SGHTA, CDR2 FQGNSA. DNA for the CDR3: TGTGCCAGCAGCCCCTGGACAGGGGGTATGACTGAAGCTTTCTTT. As protein: CASSPWTGGMTEAFF.

A single count supports this clone. The chain carries TRBV27 and TRBJ2-7; a possible D gene is TRBD2 (6 bases). The CDR3 extends over 18 amino acids. Looked up from germline, CDR1 is MNHEY and CDR2 is SMNVEV (reference sequence). The ends were cut back, 5 bases at V and 5 bases at J, with 28 bases in the middle. The CDR3 region is CASSATYPMDGRTHEQYF. The CDR3 region has the DNA TGTGCCAGCAGTGCTACCTACCCCATGGACGGGAGAACACACGAGCAGTACTTC.